This T cell receptor beta chain stems from a study of blood T cell repertoires in COVID-19 (dated by TCRdb to 2018 to 2021). Concerning the study at large: Samples covering the acute and convalescent phases of COVID-19 were provided by collaborators in the United States, Italy and Spain. The material from the prospective study consisted of cDNA or gDNA derived from T cells, B-cell-depleted T cells, or PBMCs. Deeply sampled blood TCRbeta repertoires from subjects exposed to, actively infected with, or recovered from COVID-19 were included in the dataset. A freely available public database, intended as a resource for researchers studying the immune response to SARS-CoV-2, is where the repertoires were released. The samples were drawn from two sources: the first 160 participants of the ongoing ImmuneRACE study, and fewer than 1,500 subjects contributed by 6 global collaborators. A de-identified subject ID, COVID-19 status, age in years and sex were almost always included in the sample metadata. Where HLA class I and class II types were available, the types were taken from metadata supplied by the sample provider, not from assay-based typing.

This clone has a handful of counts. No cognate antigen has been identified for it. Per-base quality was not reported, and no clone a single base away is much larger than it. Spanning cysteine to phenylalanine, the CDR3 consists of 17 amino acids. Solely the CDR3 DNA is kept, with 51 bases framed from the first base. Ends trimmed: V by 1 base, J by 1 base; bases unmatched to a gene: 2. Taken from the germline V gene (reference sequence), the CDR1 and CDR2 loops are PRHDT and FYEKMQ. Whole blood was collected in K2EDTA tubes by collaborating institutions according to the institutions' own protocols. Collaborator samples were shipped for TCRbeta analysis as frozen whole blood, isolated PBMCs, or DNA extracted from either sample type. The immunoSEQ Assay, a bias-controlled multiplex PCR, was used to amplify TCRbeta CDR3 regions from genomic DNA. Per the original workflow: The number of nucleated cells in each sample was estimated by amplification of reference gene primers within the assay. Sequence reads were collapsed and filtered to measure the absolute abundance of every unique TCRbeta CDR3 rearrangement. For each sample, productive Simpson clonality was calculated as the square root of Simpson's diversity index over productive rearrangements. Here the immuneACCESS table is served through TCRdb, limited to in-frame sequences with V and J called. Missing clones are a known gap in these copies; in checked studies unresolved V genes cover under half, and the rest lacks a known reason. V and J calls and clone size are copied from that table; D and trimming were computed from the DNA. The sample yields over 85,000 clones; 65% to 90% were counted once. The ten largest make up 3.8% of the sample.

Overall study outcomes, separate from this receptor: The quantity of clinical and demographic metadata differed by source and by participant and was supplied without curation.

The TCR sequence derives from a man aged 60 to 75 with acute or convalescent COVID-19. Sample: peripheral blood. Rearrangement joined TRBV13 to TRBJ2-3; 13 bases in the middle match TRBD2. The DNA reads TGTGCCAGCAGCTTAGCCGGGACTAGCGGGGGCACAGATACGCAGTATTTT. Its product reads: CASSLAGTSGGTDTQYF.